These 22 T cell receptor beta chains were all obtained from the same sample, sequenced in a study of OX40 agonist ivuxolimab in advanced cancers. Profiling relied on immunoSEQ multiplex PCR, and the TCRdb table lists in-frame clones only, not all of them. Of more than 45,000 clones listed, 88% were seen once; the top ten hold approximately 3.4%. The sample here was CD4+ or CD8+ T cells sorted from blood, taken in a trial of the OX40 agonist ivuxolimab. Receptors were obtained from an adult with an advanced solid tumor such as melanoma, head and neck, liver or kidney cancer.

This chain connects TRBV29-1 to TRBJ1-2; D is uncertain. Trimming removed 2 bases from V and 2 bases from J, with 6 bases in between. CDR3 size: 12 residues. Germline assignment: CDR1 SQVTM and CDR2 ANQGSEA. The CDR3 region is CSVETPNYGYTF. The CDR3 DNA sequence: TGCAGCGTTGAAACCCCCAACTATGGCTACACCTTC. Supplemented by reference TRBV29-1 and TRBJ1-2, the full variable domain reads SAVISQKPSRDICQRGTSLTIQCQVDSQVTMMFWYRQQPGQSLTLIATANQGSEATYESGFVIDKFPISRPNLTFSTLTVSNMSPEDSSIYLCSVETPNYGYTFGSGTRLTVV.

The CDR3 bases are TGTGCCATCAGTGTGGTAGCGGGAGGCACAGATACGCAGTATTTT. Residues: CAISVVAGGTDTQYF. The chain combines TRBV10-3 with TRBJ2-3; 9 nucleotides line up with TRBD2. The CDR3 runs 15 residues. V dropped 4 bases and J dropped 1; count of bases not matched to a gene: 3. Germline values: CDR1 ENHRY, CDR2 SYGVKD.

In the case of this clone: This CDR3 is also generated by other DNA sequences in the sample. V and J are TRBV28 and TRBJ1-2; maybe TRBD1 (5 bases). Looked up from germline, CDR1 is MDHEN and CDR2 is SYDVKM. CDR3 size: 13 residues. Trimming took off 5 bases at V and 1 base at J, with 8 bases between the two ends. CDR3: CASSLGGNYGYTF. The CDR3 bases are TGTGCCAGCAGTCTCGGGGGTAACTATGGCTACACCTTC.

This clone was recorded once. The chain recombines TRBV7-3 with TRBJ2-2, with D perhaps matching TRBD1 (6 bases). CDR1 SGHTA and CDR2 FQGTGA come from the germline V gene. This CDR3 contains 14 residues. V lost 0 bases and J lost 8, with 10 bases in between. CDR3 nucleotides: TGTGCCAGCAGCTTAACCCGGGACAAAGGGGAGCTGTTTTTT. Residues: CASSLTRDKGELFF.

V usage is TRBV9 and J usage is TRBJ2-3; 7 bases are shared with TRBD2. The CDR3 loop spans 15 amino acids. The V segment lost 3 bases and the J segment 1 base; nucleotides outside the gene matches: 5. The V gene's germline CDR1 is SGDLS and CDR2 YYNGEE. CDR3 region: CASSAGRGGTDTQYF. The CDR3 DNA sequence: TGTGCCAGCAGCGCAGGGAGGGGAGGCACAGATACGCAGTATTTT.

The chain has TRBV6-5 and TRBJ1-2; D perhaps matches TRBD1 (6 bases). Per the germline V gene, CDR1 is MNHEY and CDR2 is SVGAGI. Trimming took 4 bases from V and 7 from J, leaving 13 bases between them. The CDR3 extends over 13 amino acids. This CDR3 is CASSLRGESGYTF. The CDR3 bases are TGTGCCAGCAGTTTAAGGGGGGAGAGTGGCTACACCTTC.

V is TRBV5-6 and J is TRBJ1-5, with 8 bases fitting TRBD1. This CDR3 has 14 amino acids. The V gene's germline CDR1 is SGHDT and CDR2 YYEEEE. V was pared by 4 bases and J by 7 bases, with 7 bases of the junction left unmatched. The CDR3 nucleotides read TGTGCCAGCAGCCGCAGACAGGGGAGGCAGCCCCAGCATTTT. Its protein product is CASSRRQGRQPQHF. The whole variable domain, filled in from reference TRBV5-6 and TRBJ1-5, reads DAGVTQSPTHLIKTRGQQVTLRCSPKSGHDTVSWYQQALGQGPQFIFQYYEEEERQRGNFPDRFSGHQFPNYSSELNVNALLLGDSALYLCASSRRQGRQPQHFGDGTRLSIL.

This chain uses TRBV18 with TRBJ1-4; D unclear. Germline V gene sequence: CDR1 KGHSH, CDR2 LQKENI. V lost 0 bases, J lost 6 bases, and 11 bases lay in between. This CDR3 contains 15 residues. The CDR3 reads CASSPPSAVHEKLFF. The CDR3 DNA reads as TGTGCCAGCTCACCACCGTCAGCCGTTCATGAAAAACTGTTTTTT.

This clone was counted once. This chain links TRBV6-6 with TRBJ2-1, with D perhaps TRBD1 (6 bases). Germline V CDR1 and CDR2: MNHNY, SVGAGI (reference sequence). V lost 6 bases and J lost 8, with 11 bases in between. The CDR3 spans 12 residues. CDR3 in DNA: TGTGCCAGCAGCAAAGGGGGTTATGAGCAGTTCTTC. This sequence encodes CASSKGGYEQFF.

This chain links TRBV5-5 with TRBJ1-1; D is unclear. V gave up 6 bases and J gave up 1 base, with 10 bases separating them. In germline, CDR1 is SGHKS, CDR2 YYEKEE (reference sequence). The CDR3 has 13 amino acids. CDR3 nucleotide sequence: TGTGCCAGCACACGACTCAGGAACACTGAAGCTTTCTTT. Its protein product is CASTRLRNTEAFF.

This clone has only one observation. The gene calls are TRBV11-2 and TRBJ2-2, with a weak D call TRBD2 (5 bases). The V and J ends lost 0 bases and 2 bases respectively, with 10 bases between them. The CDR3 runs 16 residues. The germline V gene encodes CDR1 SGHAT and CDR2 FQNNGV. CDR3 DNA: TGTGCCAGCAGCTTAGATCTGGGAGATAACACCGGGGAGCTGTTTTTT. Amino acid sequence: CASSLDLGDNTGELFF.

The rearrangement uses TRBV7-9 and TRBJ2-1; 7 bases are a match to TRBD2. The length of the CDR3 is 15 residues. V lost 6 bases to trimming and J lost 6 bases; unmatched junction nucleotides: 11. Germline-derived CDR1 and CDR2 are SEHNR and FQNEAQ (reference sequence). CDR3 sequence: CASSPAGTGGNEQFF. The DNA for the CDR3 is TGTGCCAGCAGTCCGGCGGGTACGGGGGGCAATGAGCAGTTCTTC. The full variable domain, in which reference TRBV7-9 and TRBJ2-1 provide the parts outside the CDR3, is DTGVSQNPRHKITKRGQNVTFRCDPISEHNRLYWYRQTLGQGPEFLTYFQNEAQLEKSRLLSDRFSAERPKGSFSTLEIQRTEQGDSAMYLCASSPAGTGGNEQFFGPGTRLTVL.

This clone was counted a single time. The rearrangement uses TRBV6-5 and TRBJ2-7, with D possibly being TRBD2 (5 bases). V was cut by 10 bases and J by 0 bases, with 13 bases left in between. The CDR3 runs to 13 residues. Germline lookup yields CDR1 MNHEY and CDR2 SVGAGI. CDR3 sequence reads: CATLGSLSYEQYF. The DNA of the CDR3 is TGTGCCACCTTGGGGAGCCTCTCCTACGAGCAGTACTTC.

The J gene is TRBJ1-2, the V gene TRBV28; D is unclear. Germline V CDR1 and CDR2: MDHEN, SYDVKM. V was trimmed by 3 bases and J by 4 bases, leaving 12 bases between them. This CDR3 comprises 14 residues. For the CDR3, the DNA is TGTGCCAGCAGTTTGGAGGGTATTGTCTATGGCTACACCTTC. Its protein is CASSLEGIVYGYTF.

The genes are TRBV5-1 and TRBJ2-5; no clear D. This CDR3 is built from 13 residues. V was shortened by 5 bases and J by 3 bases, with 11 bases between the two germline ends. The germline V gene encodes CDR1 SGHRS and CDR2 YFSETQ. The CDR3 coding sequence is TGCGCCAGCAGGCCTGGCACGGAAGAGACCCAGTACTTC. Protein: CASRPGTEETQYF.

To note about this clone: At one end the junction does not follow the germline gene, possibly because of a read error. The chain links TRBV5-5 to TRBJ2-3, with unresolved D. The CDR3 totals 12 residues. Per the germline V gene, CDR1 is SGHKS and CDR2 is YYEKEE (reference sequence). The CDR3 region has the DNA TGTGCCAGCAGCCCAAGCAGAGATACGCAGTATTTT. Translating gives CASSPSRDTQYF.

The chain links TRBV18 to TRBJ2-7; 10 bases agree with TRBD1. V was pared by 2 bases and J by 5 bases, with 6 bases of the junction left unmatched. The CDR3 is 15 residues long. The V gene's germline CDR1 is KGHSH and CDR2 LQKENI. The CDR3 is CASSPMGTGVNEQYF. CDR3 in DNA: TGTGCCAGCTCACCAATGGGGACAGGGGTTAACGAGCAGTACTTC.

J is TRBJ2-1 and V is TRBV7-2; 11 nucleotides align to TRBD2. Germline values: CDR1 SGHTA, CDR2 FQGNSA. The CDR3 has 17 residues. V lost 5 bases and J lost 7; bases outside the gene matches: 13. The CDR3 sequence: CASSPRLAGWSSNEQFF. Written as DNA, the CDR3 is TGTGCCAGCAGCCCAAGACTAGCGGGATGGTCCTCGAATGAGCAGTTCTTC.

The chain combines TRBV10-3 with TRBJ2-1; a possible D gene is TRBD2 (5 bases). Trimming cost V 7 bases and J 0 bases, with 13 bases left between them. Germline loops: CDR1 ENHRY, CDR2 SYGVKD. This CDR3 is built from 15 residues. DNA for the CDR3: TGTGCCATCAACCGTGAAGGGAGCTCCTACAATGAGCAGTTCTTC. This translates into CAINREGSSYNEQFF.

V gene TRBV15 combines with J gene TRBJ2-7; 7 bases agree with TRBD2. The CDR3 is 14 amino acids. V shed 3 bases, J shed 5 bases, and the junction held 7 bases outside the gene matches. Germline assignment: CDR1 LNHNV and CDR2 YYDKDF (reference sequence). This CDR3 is CATSRLLTSNEQYF. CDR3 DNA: TGTGCCACCAGCAGGCTCTTGACTAGCAACGAGCAGTACTTC.

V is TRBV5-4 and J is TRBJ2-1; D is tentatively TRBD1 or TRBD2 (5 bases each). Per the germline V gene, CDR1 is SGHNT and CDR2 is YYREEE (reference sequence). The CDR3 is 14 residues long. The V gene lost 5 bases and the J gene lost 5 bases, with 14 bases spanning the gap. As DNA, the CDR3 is TGTGCCAGCAGGGGGACCCTCCCCAACAATGAGCAGTTCTTC. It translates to CASRGTLPNNEQFF. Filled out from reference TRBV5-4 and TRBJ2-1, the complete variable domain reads ETGVTQSPTHLIKTRGQQVTLRCSSQSGHNTVSWYQQALGQGPQFIFQYYREEENGRGNFPPRFSGLQFPNYSSELNVNALELDDSALYLCASRGTLPNNEQFFGPGTRLTVL.

CDR3 region: CASSSGRGQRKLFF. The CDR3, as DNA: TGTGCCAGCAGTTCCGGCAGGGGGCAAAGAAAACTGTTTTTT. This sequence joins TRBV28 and TRBJ1-4; 8 nucleotides align to TRBD1. The CDR3 consists of 14 residues. Germline lookup yields CDR1 MDHEN and CDR2 SYDVKM. V was clipped by 4 bases and J by 10 bases; unmatched bases: 8.